A selection of T cell receptor beta chains follows, all from one sample in a study of TIL therapy for anti-PD-1-resistant metastatic lung cancer. Sequencing was performed with immunoSEQ multiplex PCR; in TCRdb, only in-frame clones are kept and a portion is missing. Found here are 55,000 to 65,000 clones, about 69% of them singletons; the top ten hold roughly 7.2%. The material sequenced was blood, taken at baseline. These receptors were obtained from a person aged 25-79 years with non-small cell lung cancer. Each CDR3 is given with its conserved first and last residue. D genes are given only for firm matches. The size field is filled for only some rows; it gives once, few, many or a size class.

>TRBV10-3|few|-|TRBJ1-1
TGTGCCATCAGTGTGGCCGACACTGAAGCTTTCTTT
CAISVADTEAFF
>TRBV5-4|-|-|TRBJ1-6
TGTGCCAGCAGTTGGGGGGATAAGGCACCCCTCCACTTT
CASSWGDKAPLHF
>TRBV28|few|-|TRBJ1-1
TGTGCCAGCACCCCCTTGTCCCACACTGAAGCTTTCTTT
CASTPLSHTEAFF
>TRBV9|once|-|TRBJ2-7
TGTGCCAGCAGCCTCTCGAGCAGCTCCTACGAGCAGTACTTC
CASSLSSSSYEQYF
>TRBV10-3|-|-|TRBJ2-1
TGTGCCATCAGTGAGACTCTACTCCGGGACTACAATGAGCAGTTCTTC
CAISETLLRDYNEQFF
>TRBV29-1|few|TRBD1|TRBJ1-1
TGCAGCGTCGAACATCGGGACAGGGCTGTGAACACTGAAGCTTTCTTT
CSVEHRDRAVNTEAFF
>TRBV18|-|-|TRBJ1-1
TGTGCCAGCTCACCAAAGGTGGAAAACACTGAAGCTTTCTTT
CASSPKVENTEAFF
>TRBV29-1|-|TRBD1|TRBJ2-3
TGCAGCGTGGCACAGGGGTCGTACACAGATACGCAGTATTTT
CSVAQGSYTDTQYF
>TRBV11-2|-|-|TRBJ2-3
TGTGCCAGCAGCCCAAAATTAATCTCCAGCGGTACGCAGTATTTT
CASSPKLISSGTQYF
>TRBV4-1|-|-|TRBJ1-6
TGCGCCAGCAGCCAAGATATGGGGAATTCACCCCTCCACTTT
CASSQDMGNSPLHF
>TRBV6-5|-|-|TRBJ2-7
TGTGCCAGCAGTTATCTCGGGACGGGTCCCGAGCAGTACTTC
CASSYLGTGPEQYF
>TRBV7-9|-|-|TRBJ1-4
TGTGCCAGCAGCTTTGTCCCAGGGGTGTCTACTAATGAAAAACTGTTTTTT
CASSFVPGVSTNEKLFF
>TRBV9|-|-|TRBJ2-5
TGTGCCAGCAGCGTAGGGGGTTTCAAAGAGACCCAGTACTTC
CASSVGGFKETQYF
>TRBV5-6|-|-|TRBJ1-5
TGTGCCAGCAGCTTGCGCGGATCCAATCAGCCCCAGCATTTT
CASSLRGSNQPQHF
>TRBV5-1|few|-|TRBJ1-1
TGCGCCAGCAGCTTTCAGCTCATGAACACTGAAGCTTTCTTT
CASSFQLMNTEAFF
>TRBV11-2|-|-|TRBJ2-1
TGTGCCAGCAGCTTAGTGGGCTCGGGTAGCGCTACCTACAATGAGCAGTTCTTC
CASSLVGSGSATYNEQFF
>TRBV30|-|TRBD1|TRBJ2-6
TGTGCCTGGAGTATGGGGACAGGGGCTGGGGCCAACGTCCTGACTTTC
CAWSMGTGAGANVLTF
>TRBV6-1|-|-|TRBJ2-5
TGTGCCAGCAGGCGGCGGGACAGACAAGAGACCCAGTACTTC
CASRRRDRQETQYF
>TRBV7-8|-|-|TRBJ2-1
TGTGCCAGCAGCTTAGCTACGGGAACCCGATACAATGAGCAGTTCTTC
CASSLATGTRYNEQFF
>TRBV2|once|TRBD2|TRBJ2-3
TGTGCCAGCAGTCTTAGCGGGGGGGTCACGCAGTATTTT
CASSLSGGVTQYF
>TRBV11-2|-|-|TRBJ2-2
TGTGCCAGCAGCGGACGGGAGAACACCGGGGAGCTGTTTTTT
CASSGRENTGELFF
>TRBV4-2|few|-|TRBJ1-2
TGTGCCAGCAGCCGACTCGAGGCCAGGACTAACTATGGCTACACCTTC
CASSRLEARTNYGYTF
>TRBV5-6|-|-|TRBJ2-3
TGTGCCAGCAGACATGATCGCACAGATACGCAGTATTTT
CASRHDRTDTQYF
>TRBV29-1|once|TRBD1|TRBJ2-1
TGCAGCGTTGGAGGGACAGGGGGCTCTCGGGATGAGCAGTTCTTC
CSVGGTGGSRDEQFF
>TRBV6-5|few|-|TRBJ1-2
TGTGCCAGCAGTTACTTACGTTCGACCAACTATGGCTACACCTTC
CASSYLRSTNYGYTF
>TRBV5-1|-|TRBD1|TRBJ2-5
TGCGCCAGCAGGATGACAGGGGGAGAGACCCAGTACTTC
CASRMTGGETQYF
>TRBV25-1|-|-|TRBJ1-2
TGTGCCAGCAGTCTCCCTGGGGTTGACTATGGCTACACCTTC
CASSLPGVDYGYTF
>TRBV5-8|-|-|TRBJ1-1
TGTGCCAGCAAACTTGGTATCCGCTACAACACTGAAGCTTTCTTT
CASKLGIRYNTEAFF
>TRBV25-1|-|-|TRBJ1-2
TGTGCCAGCAAACCTCTCGGCGTAGATGGTGGTGGCTACACCTTC
CASKPLGVDGGGYTF
>TRBV6-1|few|TRBD1|TRBJ1-2
TGTGCCAGCGGTCGGGACAGGGCCATTAACTATGGCTACACCTTC
CASGRDRAINYGYTF
>TRBV28|-|TRBD1|TRBJ1-1
TGTGCCAGCACCGTCCTACCGGGACAGGGACCGAACACTGAAGCTTTCTTT
CASTVLPGQGPNTEAFF
>TRBV4-2|-|TRBD1|TRBJ2-3
TGTGCCAGCAGCCGCATTACAGGGGACGGGGTTACAGATACGCAGTATTTT
CASSRITGDGVTDTQYF
>TRBV13|-|TRBD1|TRBJ2-7
TGTGCCAGCACCAGGGGGCTTGGCGAGCAGTACTTC
CASTRGLGEQYF
>TRBV7-2|-|-|TRBJ2-3
TGTGCCAGTGGGCGGGACCTCACTAGCACAGATACGCAGTATTTT
CASGRDLTSTDTQYF
>TRBV6-1|-|-|TRBJ2-7
TGTGCCAGCAGTTTAATAGGTGGTACCGAGCAGTACTTC
CASSLIGGTEQYF
>TRBV28|-|-|TRBJ2-1
TGTGCCAGCAGTCCGACTATTTCCTACAATGAGCAGTTCTTC
CASSPTISYNEQFF
>TRBV10-3|once|-|TRBJ1-1
TGTGCCATCAGTGGTTTGGCGGGAGCGGGCACTGAAGCTTTCTTT
CAISGLAGAGTEAFF
>TRBV27|-|-|TRBJ1-4
TGTGCCAGCAGTGCGCACCAAGCGAGGGATGAAAAACTGTTTTTT
CASSAHQARDEKLFF
>TRBV27|-|-|TRBJ1-5
TGTGCCAGCAGTTTAGGGACAATTAATCAGCCCCAGCATTTT
CASSLGTINQPQHF
>TRBV2|-|-|TRBJ1-5
TGTGCCAGCAGTATCCTCCGGGACAATCAGCCCCAGCATTTT
CASSILRDNQPQHF
>TRBV5-1|-|TRBD2|TRBJ2-7
TGCGCCAGCAGCTTGGCCGCTAGCGGGTACGAGCAGTACTTC
CASSLAASGYEQYF